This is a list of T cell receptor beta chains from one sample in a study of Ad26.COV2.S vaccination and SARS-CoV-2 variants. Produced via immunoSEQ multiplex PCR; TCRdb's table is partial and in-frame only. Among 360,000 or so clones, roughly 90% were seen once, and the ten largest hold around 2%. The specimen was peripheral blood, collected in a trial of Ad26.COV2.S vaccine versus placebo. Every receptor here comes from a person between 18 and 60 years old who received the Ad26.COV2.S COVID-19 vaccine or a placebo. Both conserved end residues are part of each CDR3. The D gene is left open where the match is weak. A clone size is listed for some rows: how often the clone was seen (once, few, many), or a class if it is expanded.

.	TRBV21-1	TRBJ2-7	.	CASSKVAGAYEQYF	TGTGCCAGCAGCAAAGTTGCGGGGGCCTACGAGCAGTACTTC
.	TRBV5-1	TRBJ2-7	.	CASSLGTYYEQYF	TGCGCCAGCAGCTTGGGGACCTACTACGAGCAGTACTTC
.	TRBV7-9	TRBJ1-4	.	CASSLASASGEKLFF	TGTGCCAGCAGCTTAGCATCGGCCTCTGGGGAAAAACTGTTTTTT
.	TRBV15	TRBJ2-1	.	CATSAALASLGFF	TGTGCCACCAGCGCCGCGCTAGCATCCTTAGGGTTCTTC
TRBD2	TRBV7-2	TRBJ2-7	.	CASMVEGSAGGPYEQYF	TGTGCCAGCATGGTGGAAGGTTCGGCGGGAGGGCCGTACGAGCAGTACTTC
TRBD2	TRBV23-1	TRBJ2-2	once	CASSETSAPREAHTGELFF	TGCGCCAGCAGTGAAACTAGCGCACCACGGGAAGCACACACCGGGGAGCTGTTTTTT
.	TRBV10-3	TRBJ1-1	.	CAITPGPLNTEAFF	TGTGCCATCACCCCGGGACCGTTGAACACTGAAGCTTTCTTT
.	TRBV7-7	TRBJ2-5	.	CASSLEGGASQETQYF	TGTGCCAGCAGCTTAGAGGGAGGAGCGAGCCAAGAGACCCAGTACTTC
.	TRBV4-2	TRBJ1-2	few	CASSQDLQGTYGYTF	TGTGCCAGCAGCCAAGATCTACAGGGAACCTATGGCTACACCTTC
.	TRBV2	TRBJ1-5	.	CASSELGLSNQPQHF	TGTGCCAGCAGTGAGCTAGGCCTGAGCAATCAGCCCCAGCATTTT
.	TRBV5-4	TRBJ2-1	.	CASRSRTGGSYNEQFF	TGTGCCAGCAGATCACGTACTGGTGGGTCCTACAATGAGCAGTTCTTC
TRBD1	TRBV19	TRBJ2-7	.	CASSIGQGGEQYF	TGTGCCAGTAGTATAGGACAGGGTGGCGAGCAGTACTTC
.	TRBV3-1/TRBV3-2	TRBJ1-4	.	CASSQGPGTNEKLFF	TGTGCCAGCAGCCAAGGTCCAGGGACTAATGAAAAACTGTTTTTT
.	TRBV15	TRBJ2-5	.	CATSRDPADASTYF	TGTGCCACCAGCAGAGATCCGGCGGACGCCTCTACGTACTTC